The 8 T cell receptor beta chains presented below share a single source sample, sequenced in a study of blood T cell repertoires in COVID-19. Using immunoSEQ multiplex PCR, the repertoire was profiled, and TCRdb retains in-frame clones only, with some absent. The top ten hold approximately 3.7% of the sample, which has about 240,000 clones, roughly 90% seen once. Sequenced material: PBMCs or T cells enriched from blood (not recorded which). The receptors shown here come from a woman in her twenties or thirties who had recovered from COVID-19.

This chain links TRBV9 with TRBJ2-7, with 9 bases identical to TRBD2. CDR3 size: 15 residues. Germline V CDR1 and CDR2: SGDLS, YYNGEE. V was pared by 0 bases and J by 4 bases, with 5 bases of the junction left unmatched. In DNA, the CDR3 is TGTGCCAGCAGCGTAGATCTAGCGGGATTTTACGAGCAGTACTTC. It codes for CASSVDLAGFYEQYF.

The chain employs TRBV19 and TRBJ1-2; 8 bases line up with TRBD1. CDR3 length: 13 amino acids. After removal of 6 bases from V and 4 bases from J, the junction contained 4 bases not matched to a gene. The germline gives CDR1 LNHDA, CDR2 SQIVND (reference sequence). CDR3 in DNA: TGTGCCAGTAGGGCCCAGGGGGCCTATGGCTACACCTTC. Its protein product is CASRAQGAYGYTF.

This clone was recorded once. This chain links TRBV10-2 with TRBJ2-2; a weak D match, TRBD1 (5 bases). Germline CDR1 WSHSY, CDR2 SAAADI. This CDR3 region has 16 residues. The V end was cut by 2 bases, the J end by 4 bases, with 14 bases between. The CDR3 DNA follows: TGCGCCAGCAGTGAGGGCAGGGATCGGAGCACCGGGGAGCTGTTTTTT. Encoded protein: CASSEGRDRSTGELFF.

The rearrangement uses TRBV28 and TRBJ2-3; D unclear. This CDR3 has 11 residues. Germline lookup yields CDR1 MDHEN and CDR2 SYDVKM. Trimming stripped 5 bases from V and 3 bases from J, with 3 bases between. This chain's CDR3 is CASSPTDTQYF. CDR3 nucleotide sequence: TGTGCCAGCAGTCCTACAGATACGCAGTATTTT.

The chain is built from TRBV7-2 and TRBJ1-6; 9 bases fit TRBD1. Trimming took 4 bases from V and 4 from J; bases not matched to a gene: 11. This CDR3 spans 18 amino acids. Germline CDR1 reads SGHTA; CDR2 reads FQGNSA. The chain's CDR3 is CASSSASTGTGYNSPLHF. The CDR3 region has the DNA TGTGCCAGCAGCTCTGCTTCAACCGGGACAGGGTATAATTCACCCCTCCACTTT.

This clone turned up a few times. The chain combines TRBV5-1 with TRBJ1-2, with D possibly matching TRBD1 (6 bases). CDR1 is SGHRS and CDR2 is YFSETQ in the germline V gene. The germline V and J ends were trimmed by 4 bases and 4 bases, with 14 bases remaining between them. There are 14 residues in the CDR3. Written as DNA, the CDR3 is TGCGCCAGCAGCCCCCAGGACAGATCCTATGGCTACACCTTC. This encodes CASSPQDRSYGYTF. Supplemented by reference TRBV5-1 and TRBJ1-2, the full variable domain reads KAGVTQTPRYLIKTRGQQVTLSCSPISGHRSVSWYQQTPGQGLQFLFEYFSETQRNKGNFPGRFSGRQFSNSRSEMNVSTLELGDSALYLCASSPQDRSYGYTFGSGTRLTVV.

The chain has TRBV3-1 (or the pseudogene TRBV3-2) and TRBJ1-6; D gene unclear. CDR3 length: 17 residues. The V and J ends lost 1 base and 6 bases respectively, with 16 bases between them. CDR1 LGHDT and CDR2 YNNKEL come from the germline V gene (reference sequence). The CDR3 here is CASSQAFRRRGNSPLHF. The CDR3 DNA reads TGTGCCAGCAGCCAAGCCTTCCGGCGTCGGGGTAATTCACCCCTCCACTTT.

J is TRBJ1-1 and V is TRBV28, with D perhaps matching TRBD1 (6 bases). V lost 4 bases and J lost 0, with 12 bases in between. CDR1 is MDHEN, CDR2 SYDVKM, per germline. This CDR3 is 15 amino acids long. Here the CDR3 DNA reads TGTGCCAGCAGTTCATGGGACAAAGTGAACACTGAAGCTTTCTTT. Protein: CASSSWDKVNTEAFF.